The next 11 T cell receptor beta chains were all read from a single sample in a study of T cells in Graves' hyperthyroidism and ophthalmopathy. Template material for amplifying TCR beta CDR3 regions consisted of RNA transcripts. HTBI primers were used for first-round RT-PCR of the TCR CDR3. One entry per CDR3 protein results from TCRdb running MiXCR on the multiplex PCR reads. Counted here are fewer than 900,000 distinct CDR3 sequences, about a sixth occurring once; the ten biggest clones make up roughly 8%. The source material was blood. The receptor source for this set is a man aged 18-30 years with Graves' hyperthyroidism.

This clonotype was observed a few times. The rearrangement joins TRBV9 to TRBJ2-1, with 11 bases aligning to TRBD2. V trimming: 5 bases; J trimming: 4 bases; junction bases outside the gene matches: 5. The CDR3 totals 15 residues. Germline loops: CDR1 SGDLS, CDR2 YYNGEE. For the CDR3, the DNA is TGTGCCAGCAGGGAGGGGACTAGCGGATACAATGAGCAGTTCTTC. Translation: CASREGTSGYNEQFF.

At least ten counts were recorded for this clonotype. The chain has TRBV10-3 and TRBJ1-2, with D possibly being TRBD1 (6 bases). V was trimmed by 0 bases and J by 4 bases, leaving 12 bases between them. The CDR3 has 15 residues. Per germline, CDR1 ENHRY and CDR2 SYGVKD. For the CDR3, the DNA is TGTGCCATCAGTGAGTCCACAGGGCAGATCTATGGCTACACCTTC. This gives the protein CAISESTGQIYGYTF.

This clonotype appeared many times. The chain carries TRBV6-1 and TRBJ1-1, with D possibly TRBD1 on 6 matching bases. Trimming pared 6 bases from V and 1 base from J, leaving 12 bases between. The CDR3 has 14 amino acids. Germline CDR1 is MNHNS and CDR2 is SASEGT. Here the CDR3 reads CASRAPGQNTEAFF. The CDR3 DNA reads TGTGCCAGCAGAGCCCCGGGACAGAACACTGAAGCTTTCTTT.

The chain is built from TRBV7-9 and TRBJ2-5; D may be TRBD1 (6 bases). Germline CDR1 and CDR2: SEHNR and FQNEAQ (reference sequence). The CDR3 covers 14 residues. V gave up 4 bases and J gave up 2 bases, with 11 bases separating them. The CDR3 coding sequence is TGTGCCAGCAGCTCCAGACAGGCGCAAGAGACCCAGTACTTC. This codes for CASSSRQAQETQYF.

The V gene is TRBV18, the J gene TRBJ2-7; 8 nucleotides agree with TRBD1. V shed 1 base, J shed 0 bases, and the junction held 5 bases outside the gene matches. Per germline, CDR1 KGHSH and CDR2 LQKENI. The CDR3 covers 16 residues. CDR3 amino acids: CASSPLGQVSSYEQYF. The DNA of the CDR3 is TGTGCCAGCTCACCACTGGGACAGGTAAGCTCCTACGAGCAGTACTTC. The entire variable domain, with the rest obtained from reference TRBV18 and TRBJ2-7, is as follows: NAGVMQNPRHLVRRRGQEARLRCSPMKGHSHVYWYRQLPEEGLKFMVYLQKENIIDESGMPKERFSAEFPKEGPSILRIQQVVRGDSAAYFCASSPLGQVSSYEQYFGPGTRLTVT.

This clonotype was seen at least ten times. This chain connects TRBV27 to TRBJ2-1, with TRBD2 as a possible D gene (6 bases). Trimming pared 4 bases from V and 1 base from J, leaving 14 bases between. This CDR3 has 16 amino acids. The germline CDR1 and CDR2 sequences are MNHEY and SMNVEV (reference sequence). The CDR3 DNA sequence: TGTGCCAGCAGTTCAGAGGTAGCGGCTTCCTACAATGAGCAGTTCTTC. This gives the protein CASSSEVAASYNEQFF.

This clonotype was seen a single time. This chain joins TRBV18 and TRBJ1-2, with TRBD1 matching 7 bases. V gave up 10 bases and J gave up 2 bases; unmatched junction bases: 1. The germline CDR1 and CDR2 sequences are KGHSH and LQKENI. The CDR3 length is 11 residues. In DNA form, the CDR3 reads TGTGCCACAGGGGGAAACTATGGCTACACCTTC. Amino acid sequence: CATGGNYGYTF.

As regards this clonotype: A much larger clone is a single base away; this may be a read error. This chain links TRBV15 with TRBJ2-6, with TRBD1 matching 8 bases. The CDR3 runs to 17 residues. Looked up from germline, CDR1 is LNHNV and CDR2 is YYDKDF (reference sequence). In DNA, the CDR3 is TGTGCCACCAGCCGACAGGGGTCTAGCTCTGGGACCAACGTCCTGACTTTC. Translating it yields CATSRQGSSSGTNVLTF.

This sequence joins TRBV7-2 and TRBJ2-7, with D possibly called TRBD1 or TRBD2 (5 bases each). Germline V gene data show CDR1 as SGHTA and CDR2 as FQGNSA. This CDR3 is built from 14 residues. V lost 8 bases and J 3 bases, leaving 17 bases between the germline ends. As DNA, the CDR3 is TGTGCCAGCGCCCGAGGGGCTTTTTTCTACGAGCAGTACTTC. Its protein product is CASARGAFFYEQYF.

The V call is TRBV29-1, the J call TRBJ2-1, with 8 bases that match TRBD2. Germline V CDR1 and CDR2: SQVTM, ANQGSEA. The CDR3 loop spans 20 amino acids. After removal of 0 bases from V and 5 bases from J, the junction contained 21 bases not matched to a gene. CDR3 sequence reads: CSVEDKYMLAGQNGNNEQFF. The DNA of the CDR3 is TGCAGCGTTGAAGATAAGTATATGCTAGCGGGCCAAAACGGGAACAATGAGCAGTTCTTC.

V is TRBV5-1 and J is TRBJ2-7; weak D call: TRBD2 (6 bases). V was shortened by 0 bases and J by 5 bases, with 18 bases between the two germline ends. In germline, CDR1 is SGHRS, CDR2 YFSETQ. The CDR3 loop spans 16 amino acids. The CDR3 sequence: CASSLAVGGVRNEQYF. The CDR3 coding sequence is TGCGCCAGCAGCTTGGCCGTGGGGGGAGTAAGGAACGAGCAGTACTTC.